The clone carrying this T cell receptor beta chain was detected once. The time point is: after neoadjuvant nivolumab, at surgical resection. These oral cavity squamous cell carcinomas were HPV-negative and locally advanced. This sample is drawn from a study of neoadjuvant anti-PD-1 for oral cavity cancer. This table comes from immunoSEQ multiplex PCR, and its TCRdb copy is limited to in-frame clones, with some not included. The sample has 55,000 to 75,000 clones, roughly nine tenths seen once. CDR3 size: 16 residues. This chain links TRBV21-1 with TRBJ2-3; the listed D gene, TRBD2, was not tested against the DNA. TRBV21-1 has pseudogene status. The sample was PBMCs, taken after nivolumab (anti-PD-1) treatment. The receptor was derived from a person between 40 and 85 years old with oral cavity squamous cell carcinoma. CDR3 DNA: TGTGCCAGCAGCAATAGGGACGGGGGGCGCACAGATACGCAGTATTTT. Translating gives CASSNRDGGRTDTQYF.